These 7 T cell receptor beta chains were all obtained from the same sample, sequenced in a study of control samples from healthy donors and cancer patients (dated by TCRdb to the early 2020s). Library preparation employed the immunoSEQ multiplex PCR assay. TCRdb re-hosts the immuneACCESS table, in-frame sequences only. Its copies lack some clones; in the studies checked, an unresolved V gene accounts for under half of them, and the cause for the rest is not known. Here the sample has 55,000 to 65,000 clones; approximately 87% occur a single time. The ten largest clonotypes hold over 9.5% of the sample. The specimen was PBMCs. Source of these receptors: a woman aged 60 to 75 with lung cancer.

The chain uses TRBV5-1 and TRBJ2-7, with D hard to call. CDR3 length equals 14 residues. Germline-derived CDR1 and CDR2 are SGHRS and YFSETQ. Between the trimmed V and J ends, which lost 1 base and 0 bases, there was a span of 8 bases. The CDR3 DNA follows: TGCGCCAGCAGCTTGTCCGTAAGCTCCTACGAGCAGTACTTC. Translating it yields CASSLSVSSYEQYF.

The chain uses TRBV29-1 and TRBJ2-7, with a tentative D call TRBD2 (7 bases). CDR3 size: 13 residues. Germline CDR1 and CDR2: SQVTM and ANQGSEA. Trimming took 4 bases from V and 0 from J, leaving 10 bases between them. The CDR3: CSVVGGASYEQYF. The CDR3 DNA follows: TGCAGCGTTGTAGGGGGGGCCTCCTACGAGCAGTACTTC.

The J gene is TRBJ2-4, the V gene TRBV6-2 or TRBV6-3, with D possibly matching TRBD2 (6 bases). The CDR3 loop spans 18 amino acids. Trimming shortened V by 5 bases and J by 0 bases, and 20 bases separated the two germline ends. The germline V gene has CDR1 MNHEY and CDR2 SVGEGT. CDR3 DNA: TGTGCCAGCAGTAGGGGACCCGGGACTTCGCTAGCCAAAAACATTCAGTACTTC. Translation: CASSRGPGTSLAKNIQYF.

The rearrangement joins TRBV28 to TRBJ1-4; 9 bases agree with TRBD1. The germline CDR1 and CDR2 sequences are MDHEN and SYDVKM. With V trimmed by 6 bases and J by 6 bases, 5 bases remained unmatched. The CDR3 runs to 14 residues. CDR3 protein: CASRPGTGYEKLFF. The DNA for the CDR3 is TGTGCCAGCAGGCCCGGGACAGGGTATGAAAAACTGTTTTTT.

The V and J genes are TRBV7-9 and TRBJ2-3; D ambiguous. This CDR3 region has 14 residues. The V gene lost 5 bases and the J gene lost 7 bases, with 16 bases spanning the gap. CDR1 and CDR2 (germline): SEHNR, FQNEAQ (reference sequence). The CDR3 loop reads CASSAYKQGHTQYF. DNA of the CDR3: TGTGCCAGCAGCGCATATAAACAAGGGCATACGCAGTATTTT.

The chain couples TRBV3-1 (or the pseudogene TRBV3-2) to TRBJ2-6; D remains unclear. Trimming took 3 bases from V and 0 from J, leaving 9 bases between them. Germline lookup yields CDR1 LGHDT and CDR2 YNNKEL (reference sequence). CDR3 size: 16 residues. The CDR3, as DNA: TGTGCCAGCAGCCATCTACCCAGCTCTGGGGCCAACGTCCTGACTTTC. Translating it yields CASSHLPSSGANVLTF.

The V and J genes are TRBV7-8 and TRBJ1-1; TRBD1 might be the D (5 bases). V lost 3 bases to trimming and J lost 4 bases, with 12 bases between them. CDR1 is SGHVS and CDR2 is FQNEAQ in the germline V gene. There are 14 residues in the CDR3. The DNA for the CDR3 is TGTGCCAGCAGCTTCGCCGGGGGGGGCACTGAAGCTTTCTTT. The encoded protein is CASSFAGGGTEAFF.